This T cell receptor (beta chain) originates from a study of shared clonotypes between healthy human individuals. The J segment lost 7 bases and the V segment lost 3 bases, leaving 10 bases of the junction unmatched. Germline loops: CDR1 MGHDK, CDR2 SYGVNS. This CDR3 comprises 15 residues. Sequenced by immunoSEQ multiplex PCR; TCRdb stores in-frame clones only, minus some. The table lists around 700,000 clones, around 72% of them singletons. The V and J genes are TRBV25-1 and TRBJ2-7, with 9 bases lining up with TRBD1. The TCR originated in a woman aged 25-40 years in good health. Sequencing used memory CD4+ T cells sorted from blood. Sample subset: CD45RA-negative fraction. As DNA, the CDR3 is TGTGCCAGCAGTGAGGGGACAGGGCGACCTTGGGAGCAGTACTTC. Its protein is CASSEGTGRPWEQYF.